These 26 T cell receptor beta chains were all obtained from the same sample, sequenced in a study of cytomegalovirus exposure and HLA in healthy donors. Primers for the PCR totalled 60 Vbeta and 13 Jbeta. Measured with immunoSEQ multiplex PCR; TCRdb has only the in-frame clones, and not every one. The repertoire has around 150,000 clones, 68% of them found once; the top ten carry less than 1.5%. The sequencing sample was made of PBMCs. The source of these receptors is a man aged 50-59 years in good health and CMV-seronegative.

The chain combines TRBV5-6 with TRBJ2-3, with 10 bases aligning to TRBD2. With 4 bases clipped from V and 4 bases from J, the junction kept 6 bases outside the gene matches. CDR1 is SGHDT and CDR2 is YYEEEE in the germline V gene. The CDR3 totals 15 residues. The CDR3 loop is CASSMASGGADTQYF. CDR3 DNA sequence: TGTGCCAGCAGCATGGCCAGCGGGGGGGCAGATACGCAGTATTTT.

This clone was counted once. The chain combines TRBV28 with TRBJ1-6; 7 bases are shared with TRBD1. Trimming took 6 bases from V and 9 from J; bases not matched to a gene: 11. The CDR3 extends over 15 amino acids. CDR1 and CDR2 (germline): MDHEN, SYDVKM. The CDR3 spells CASRGSTGSISPLHF. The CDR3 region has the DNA TGTGCCAGCAGGGGATCGACAGGGTCCATTTCACCCCTCCACTTT.

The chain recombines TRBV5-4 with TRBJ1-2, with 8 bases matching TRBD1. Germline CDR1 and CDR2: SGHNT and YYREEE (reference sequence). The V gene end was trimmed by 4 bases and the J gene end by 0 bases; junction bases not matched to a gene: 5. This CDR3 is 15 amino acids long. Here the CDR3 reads CASSQDRVSNYGYTF. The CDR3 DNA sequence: TGTGCCAGCAGCCAGGACAGGGTTTCTAACTATGGCTACACCTTC.

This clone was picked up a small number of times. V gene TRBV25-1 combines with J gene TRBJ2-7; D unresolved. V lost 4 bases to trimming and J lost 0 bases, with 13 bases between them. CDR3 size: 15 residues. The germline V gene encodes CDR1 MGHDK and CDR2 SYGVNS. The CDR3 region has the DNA TGTGCCAGCAGTGTTAACTCCCTGAGCTCCTACGAGCAGTACTTC. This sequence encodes CASSVNSLSSYEQYF.

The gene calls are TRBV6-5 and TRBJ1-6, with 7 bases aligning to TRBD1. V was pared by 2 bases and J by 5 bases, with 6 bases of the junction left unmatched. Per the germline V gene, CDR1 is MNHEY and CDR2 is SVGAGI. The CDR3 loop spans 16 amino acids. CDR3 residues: CASSYKGAGDNSPLHF. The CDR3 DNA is TGTGCCAGCAGTTACAAGGGGGCAGGAGATAATTCACCCCTCCACTTT.

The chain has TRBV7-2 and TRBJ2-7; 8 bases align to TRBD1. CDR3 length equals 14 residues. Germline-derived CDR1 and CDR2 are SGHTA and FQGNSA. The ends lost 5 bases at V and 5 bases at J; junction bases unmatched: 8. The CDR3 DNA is TGTGCCAGCAGCCTCCGGGACAGGCAGCACGAGCAGTACTTC. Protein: CASSLRDRQHEQYF.

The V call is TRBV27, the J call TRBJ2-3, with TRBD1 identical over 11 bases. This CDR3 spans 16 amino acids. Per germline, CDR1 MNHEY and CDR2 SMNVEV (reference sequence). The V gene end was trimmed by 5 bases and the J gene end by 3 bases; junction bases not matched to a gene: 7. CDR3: CASSAWTGGWTDTQYF. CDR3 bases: TGTGCCAGCAGTGCATGGACAGGGGGCTGGACAGATACGCAGTATTTT.

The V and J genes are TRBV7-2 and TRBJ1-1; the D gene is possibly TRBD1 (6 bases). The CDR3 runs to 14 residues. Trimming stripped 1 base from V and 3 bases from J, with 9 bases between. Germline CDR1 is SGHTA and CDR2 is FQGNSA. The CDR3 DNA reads TGTGCCAGCAGCTTAGAATCAGGGGACACTGAAGCTTTCTTT. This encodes CASSLESGDTEAFF.

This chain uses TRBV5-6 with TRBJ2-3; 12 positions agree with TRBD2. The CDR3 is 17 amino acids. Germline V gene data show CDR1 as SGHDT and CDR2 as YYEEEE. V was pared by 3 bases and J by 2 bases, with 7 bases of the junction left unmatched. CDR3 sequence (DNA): TGTGCCAGCAGCTGGGACCGACTAGCGGGGGACACAGATACGCAGTATTTT. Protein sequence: CASSWDRLAGDTDTQYF.

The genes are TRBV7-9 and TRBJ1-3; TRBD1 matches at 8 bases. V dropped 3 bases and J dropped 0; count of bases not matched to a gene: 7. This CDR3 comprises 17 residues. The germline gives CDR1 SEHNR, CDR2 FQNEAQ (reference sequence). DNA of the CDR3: TGTGCCAGCAGCTTGGGACAGGCTAAAAGCTCTGGAAACACCATATATTTT. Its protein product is CASSLGQAKSSGNTIYF.

CDR3 amino acids: CASSYSGQGRYTQYF. CDR3 DNA sequence: TGTGCCAGCAGTTACTCCGGACAGGGCCGTTATACGCAGTATTTT. V and J are TRBV6-5 and TRBJ2-3; 8 bases line up with TRBD1. The CDR3 spans 15 residues. The V and J ends lost 0 bases and 7 bases, in that order; junction bases with no gene match: 6. Germline lookup yields CDR1 MNHEY and CDR2 SVGAGI.

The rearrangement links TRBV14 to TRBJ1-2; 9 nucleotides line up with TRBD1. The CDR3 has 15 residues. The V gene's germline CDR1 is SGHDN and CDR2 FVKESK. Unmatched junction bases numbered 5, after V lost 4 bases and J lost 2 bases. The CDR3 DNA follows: TGTGCCAGCAGCCTTTCGACAGGGGGGAACTATGGCTACACCTTC. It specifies CASSLSTGGNYGYTF.

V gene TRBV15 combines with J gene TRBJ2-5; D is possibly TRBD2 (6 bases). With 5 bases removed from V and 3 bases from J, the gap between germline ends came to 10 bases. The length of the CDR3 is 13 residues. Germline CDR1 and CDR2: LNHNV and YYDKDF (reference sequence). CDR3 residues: CATSRGGEETQYF. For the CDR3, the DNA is TGTGCCACCAGCCGTGGAGGGGAAGAGACCCAGTACTTC.

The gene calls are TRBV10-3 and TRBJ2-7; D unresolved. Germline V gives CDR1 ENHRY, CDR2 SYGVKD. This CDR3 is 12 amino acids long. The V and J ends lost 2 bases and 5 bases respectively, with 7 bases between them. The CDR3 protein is CAISEEPDEQYF. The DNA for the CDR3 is TGTGCCATCAGTGAGGAGCCGGACGAGCAGTACTTC.

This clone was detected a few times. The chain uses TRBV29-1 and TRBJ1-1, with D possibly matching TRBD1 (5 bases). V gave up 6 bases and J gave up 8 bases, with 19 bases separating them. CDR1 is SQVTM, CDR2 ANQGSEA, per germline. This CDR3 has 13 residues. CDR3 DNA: TGCAGCGTCAACCCCCCGGGACTCCTAGAAGCTTTCTTT. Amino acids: CSVNPPGLLEAFF.

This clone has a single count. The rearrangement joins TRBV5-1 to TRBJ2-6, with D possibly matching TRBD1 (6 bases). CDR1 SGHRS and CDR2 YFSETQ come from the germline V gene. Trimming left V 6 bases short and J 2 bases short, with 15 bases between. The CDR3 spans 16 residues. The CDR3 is CASTLRTAPGANVLTF. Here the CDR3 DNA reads TGCGCCAGCACCCTCCGGACAGCGCCTGGGGCCAACGTCCTGACTTTC. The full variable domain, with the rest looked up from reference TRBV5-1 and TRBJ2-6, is KAGVTQTPRYLIKTRGQQVTLSCSPISGHRSVSWYQQTPGQGLQFLFEYFSETQRNKGNFPGRFSGRQFSNSRSEMNVSTLELGDSALYLCASTLRTAPGANVLTFGAGSRLTVL.

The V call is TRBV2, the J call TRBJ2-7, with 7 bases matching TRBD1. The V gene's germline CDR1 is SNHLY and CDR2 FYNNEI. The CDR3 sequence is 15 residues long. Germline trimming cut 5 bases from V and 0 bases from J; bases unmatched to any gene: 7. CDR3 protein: CASSMGTVSSYEQYF. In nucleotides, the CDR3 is TGTGCCAGCAGTATGGGGACAGTCAGCTCCTACGAGCAGTACTTC.

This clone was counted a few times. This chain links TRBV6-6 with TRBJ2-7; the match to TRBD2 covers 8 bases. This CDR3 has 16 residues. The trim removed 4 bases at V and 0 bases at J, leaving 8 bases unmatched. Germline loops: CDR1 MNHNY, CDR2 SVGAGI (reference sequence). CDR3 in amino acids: CASSFPVSGASYEQYF. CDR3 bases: TGTGCCAGCAGTTTCCCCGTTAGCGGGGCCTCCTACGAGCAGTACTTC.

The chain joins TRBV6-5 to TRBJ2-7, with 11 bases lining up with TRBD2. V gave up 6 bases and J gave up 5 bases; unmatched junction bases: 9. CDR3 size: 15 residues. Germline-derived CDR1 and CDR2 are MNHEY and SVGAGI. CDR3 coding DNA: TGTGCCAGCAGGACAACTAGCGGGGGATCAAACGAGCAGTACTTC. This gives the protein CASRTTSGGSNEQYF.

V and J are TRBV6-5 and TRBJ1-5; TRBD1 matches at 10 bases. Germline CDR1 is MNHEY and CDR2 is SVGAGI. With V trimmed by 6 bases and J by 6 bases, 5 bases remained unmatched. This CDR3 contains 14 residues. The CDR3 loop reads CASSPDRGLQPQHF. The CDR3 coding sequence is TGTGCCAGCAGCCCCGACAGGGGGCTTCAGCCCCAGCATTTT.

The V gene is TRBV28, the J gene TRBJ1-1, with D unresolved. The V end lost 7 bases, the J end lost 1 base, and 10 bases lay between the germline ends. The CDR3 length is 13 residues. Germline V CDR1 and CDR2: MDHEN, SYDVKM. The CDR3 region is CASNPLWNTEAFF. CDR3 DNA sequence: TGTGCCAGCAATCCTCTTTGGAACACTGAAGCTTTCTTT.

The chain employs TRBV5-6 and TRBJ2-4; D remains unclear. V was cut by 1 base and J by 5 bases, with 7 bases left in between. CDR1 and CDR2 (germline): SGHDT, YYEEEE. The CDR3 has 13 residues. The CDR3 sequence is CASSLLFENIQYF. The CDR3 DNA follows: TGTGCCAGCAGCTTGCTTTTTGAAAACATTCAGTACTTC.

CDR3 coding DNA: TGTGCCAGCAGCTTGGACAGGGGGGGCACAGATACGCAGTATTTT. It specifies CASSLDRGGTDTQYF. This chain connects TRBV5-4 to TRBJ2-3, with 8 positions matching TRBD1. The J segment lost 1 base and the V segment lost 0 bases, leaving 1 base of the junction unmatched. The CDR3 runs to 15 residues. The germline CDR1 and CDR2 sequences are SGHNT and YYREEE (reference sequence).

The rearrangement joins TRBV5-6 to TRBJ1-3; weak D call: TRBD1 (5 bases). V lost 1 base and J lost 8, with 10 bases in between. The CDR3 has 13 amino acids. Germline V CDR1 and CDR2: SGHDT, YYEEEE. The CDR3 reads CASSLPGGDTIYF. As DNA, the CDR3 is TGTGCCAGCAGCTTGCCCGGGGGAGACACCATATATTTT.

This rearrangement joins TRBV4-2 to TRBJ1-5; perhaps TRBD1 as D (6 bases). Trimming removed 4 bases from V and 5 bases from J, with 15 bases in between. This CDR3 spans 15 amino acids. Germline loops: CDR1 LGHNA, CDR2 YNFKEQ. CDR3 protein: CASSLRGRGDQPQHF. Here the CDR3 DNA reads TGTGCCAGCAGCCTACGCGGCAGGGGAGATCAGCCCCAGCATTTT.

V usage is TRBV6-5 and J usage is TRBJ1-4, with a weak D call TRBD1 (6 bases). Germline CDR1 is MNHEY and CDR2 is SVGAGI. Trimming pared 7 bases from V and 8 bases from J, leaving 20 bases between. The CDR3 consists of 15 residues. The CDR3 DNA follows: TGTGCCAGCACCGCACAGGCAGGGGAAGGGGAAAAACTGTTTTTT. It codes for CASTAQAGEGEKLFF.